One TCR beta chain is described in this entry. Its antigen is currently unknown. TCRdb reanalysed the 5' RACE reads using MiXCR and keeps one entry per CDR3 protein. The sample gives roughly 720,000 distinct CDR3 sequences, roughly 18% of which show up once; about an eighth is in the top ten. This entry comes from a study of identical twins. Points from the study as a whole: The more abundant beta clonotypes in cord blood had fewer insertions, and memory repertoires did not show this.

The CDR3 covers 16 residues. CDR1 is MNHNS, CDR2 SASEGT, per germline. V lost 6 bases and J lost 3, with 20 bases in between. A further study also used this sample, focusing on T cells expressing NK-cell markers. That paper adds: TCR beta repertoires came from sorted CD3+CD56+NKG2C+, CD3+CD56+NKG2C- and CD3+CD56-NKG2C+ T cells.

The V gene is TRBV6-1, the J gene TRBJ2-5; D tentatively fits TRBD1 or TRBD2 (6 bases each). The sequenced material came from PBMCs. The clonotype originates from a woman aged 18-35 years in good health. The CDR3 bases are TGTGCCAGCAGGCCCAATGGGGGGCGGATGGAAGAGACCCAGTACTTC. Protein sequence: CASRPNGGRMEETQYF.